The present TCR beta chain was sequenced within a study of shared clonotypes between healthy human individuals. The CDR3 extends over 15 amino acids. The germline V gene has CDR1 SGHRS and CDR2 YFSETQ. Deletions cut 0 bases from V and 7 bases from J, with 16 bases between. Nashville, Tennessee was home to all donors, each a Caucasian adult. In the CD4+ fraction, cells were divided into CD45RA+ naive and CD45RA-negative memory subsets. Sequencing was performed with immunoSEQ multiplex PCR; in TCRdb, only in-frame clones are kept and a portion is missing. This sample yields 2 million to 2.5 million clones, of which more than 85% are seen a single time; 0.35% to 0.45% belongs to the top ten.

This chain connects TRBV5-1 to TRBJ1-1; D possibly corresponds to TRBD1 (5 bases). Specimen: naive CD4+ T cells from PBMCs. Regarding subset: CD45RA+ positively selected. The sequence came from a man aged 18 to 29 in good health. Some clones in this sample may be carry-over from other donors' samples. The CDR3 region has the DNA TGCGCCAGCAGCTTGGCAGGGAGAGGGCGGGATGAAGCTTTCTTT. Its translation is CASSLAGRGRDEAFF.